Below, 19 T cell receptor beta chains from the same sample are listed, as sequenced in a study of T cells in Graves' hyperthyroidism and ophthalmopathy. The source material, RNA transcripts, was used to amplify TCR beta CDR3 regions. TCR CDR3 regions were first amplified by RT-PCR with HTBI primers. TCRdb passed the multiplex PCR reads through MiXCR, listing each CDR3 protein once. Of about 400,000 distinct CDR3 sequences in the sample, about 15% were seen once. The source material was blood. The receptors derive from a woman in her thirties with Graves' hyperthyroidism.

This clonotype was picked up many times. The J gene is TRBJ2-1, the V gene TRBV20-1; 9 nucleotides align to TRBD2. Germline lookup yields CDR1 DFQATT and CDR2 SNEGSKA (reference sequence). This CDR3 spans 17 amino acids. V shed 0 bases, J shed 1 base, and the junction held 7 bases outside the gene matches. The CDR3 sequence is CSARDIRGRGSYNEQFF. CDR3 DNA sequence: TGCAGTGCTAGAGATATTCGCGGGAGGGGATCCTACAATGAGCAGTTCTTC.

This clonotype came up many times. This rearrangement joins TRBV30 to TRBJ2-1; D possibly corresponds to TRBD2 (5 bases). Per germline, CDR1 GTSNPN and CDR2 SVGIG (reference sequence). V was pared by 5 bases and J by 0 bases, with 14 bases between. CDR3 length equals 15 residues. This chain's CDR3 is CAWRTLASSYNEQFF. DNA of the CDR3: TGTGCCTGGCGAACATTAGCGAGCTCCTACAATGAGCAGTTCTTC.

The chain has TRBV5-1 and TRBJ2-7, with 12 bases fitting TRBD2. The CDR3 has 16 amino acids. Per the germline V gene, CDR1 is SGHRS and CDR2 is YFSETQ. The J segment lost 6 bases and the V segment lost 0 bases, leaving 7 bases of the junction unmatched. The DNA of the CDR3 is TGCGCCAGCAGCTTGGGACCTAGCGGGAGGGCCTCCGAGCAGTACTTC. This codes for CASSLGPSGRASEQYF.

This clonotype was found many times. The chain uses TRBV12-3 or TRBV12-4 and TRBJ2-5; D is uncertain. The CDR3 runs 14 residues. The V and J ends lost 2 bases and 1 base respectively, with 8 bases between them. As DNA, the CDR3 is TGTGCCAGCAGTTTAAGACGGATCCAAGAGACCCAGTACTTC. Protein product: CASSLRRIQETQYF.

The table lists this clonotype with a few counts. This chain links TRBV20-1 with TRBJ2-2; tentatively, D is TRBD2 (5 bases). This CDR3 has 13 amino acids. Germline lookup yields CDR1 DFQATT and CDR2 SNEGSKA (reference sequence). V dropped 8 bases and J dropped 2 bases, with 12 bases sitting between them. CDR3 DNA sequence: TGCAGTCCGGGATCTACTAACACCGGGGAGCTGTTTTTT. It codes for CSPGSTNTGELFF.

This clonotype was counted many times. The rearrangement joins TRBV7-8 to TRBJ1-4; weak D call: TRBD1 (5 bases). Germline CDR1 reads SGHVS; CDR2 reads FQNEAQ. This CDR3 spans 17 amino acids. Trimming stripped 1 base from V and 3 bases from J, with 15 bases between. CDR3 DNA sequence: TGTGCCAGCAGCTTAGTCGGGGGAAAGTATCCTAATGAAAAACTGTTTTTT. This translates into CASSLVGGKYPNEKLFF.

V gene TRBV19 combines with J gene TRBJ2-5, with 12 bases aligning to TRBD2. Germline trimming cut 5 bases from V and 2 bases from J; bases unmatched to any gene: 24. CDR3 length equals 22 residues. Germline assignment: CDR1 LNHDA and CDR2 SQIVND (reference sequence). CDR3 in amino acids: CASSSPDRIATSGRVGQETQYF. The CDR3 DNA is TGTGCCAGTAGTTCTCCCGACAGGATCGCGACTAGCGGGAGAGTGGGGCAAGAGACCCAGTACTTC.

This clonotype appeared a few times. The chain employs TRBV28 and TRBJ2-2; 7 bases map to TRBD1. The V and J ends lost 8 bases and 4 bases, in that order; junction bases with no gene match: 7. The CDR3 is made up of 14 amino acids. The germline V gene encodes CDR1 MDHEN and CDR2 SYDVKM. The CDR3 DNA reads TGTGCCAGCGCCCCAGGGGGTCCCACCGGGGAGCTGTTTTTT. It encodes CASAPGGPTGELFF.

The chain is built from TRBV27 and TRBJ1-2, with 7 bases that match TRBD1. Germline V gene sequence: CDR1 MNHEY, CDR2 SMNVEV (reference sequence). The CDR3 is 13 residues long. The trim removed 8 bases at V and 6 bases at J, leaving 9 bases unmatched. CDR3 region: CASRKTGENGYTF. The CDR3 coding sequence is TGTGCCAGCCGCAAAACAGGGGAGAATGGCTACACCTTC.

Of note for this clonotype: A read error may be the cause here, since a much bigger clone is one base away. The chain uses TRBV2 and TRBJ1-1; D uncertain. The CDR3 is 12 amino acids. Trimming took off 0 bases at V and 10 bases at J, with 9 bases between the two ends. The germline gives CDR1 SNHLY, CDR2 FYNNEI. The CDR3 bases are TGTGCCAGCAGTGAAGCGCTGGGCGTAGCTTTCTTT. Translating it yields CASSEALGVAFF.

This clonotype has only a few counts. The chain uses TRBV7-2 and TRBJ2-7; D is ambiguous. The CDR3 is made up of 12 amino acids. Trimming took off 5 bases at V and 3 bases at J, with 8 bases between the two ends. The germline V gene has CDR1 SGHTA and CDR2 FQGNSA. As DNA, the CDR3 is TGTGCCAGCAGCCGGGCCGTCTACGAGCAGTACTTC. This translates into CASSRAVYEQYF.

The chain uses TRBV28 and TRBJ1-1, with D tentatively TRBD1 (5 bases). The germline V gene encodes CDR1 MDHEN and CDR2 SYDVKM. V was cut by 2 bases and J by 1 base, with 8 bases left in between. This CDR3 has 14 residues. The CDR3 DNA follows: TGTGCCAGCAGTTTAACGACAGCGAACACTGAAGCTTTCTTT. Translating gives CASSLTTANTEAFF.

This clonotype was observed a few times. The chain has TRBV20-1 and TRBJ2-1; D ambiguous. The CDR3 contains 12 residues. V lost 0 bases and J 6 bases, leaving 6 bases between the germline ends. Germline-derived CDR1 and CDR2 are DFQATT and SNEGSKA (reference sequence). The CDR3 sequence: CSARDLANEQFF. The CDR3 DNA is TGCAGTGCTAGAGATTTGGCCAATGAGCAGTTCTTC.

This chain connects TRBV20-1 to TRBJ2-1, with no clear D. The CDR3 runs to 14 residues. Looked up from germline, CDR1 is DFQATT and CDR2 is SNEGSKA (reference sequence). Trimming left V 6 bases short and J 0 bases short, with 12 bases between. The CDR3 reads CSAAPWNSYNEQFF. The CDR3, as DNA: TGCAGTGCCGCCCCCTGGAACTCCTACAATGAGCAGTTCTTC.

In this sample, this clonotype turned up many times. The chain employs TRBV3-1 and TRBJ1-1, with D unclear. The CDR3 spans 12 residues. V lost 0 bases and J 8 bases, leaving 7 bases between the germline ends. Looked up from germline, CDR1 is LGHDT and CDR2 is YNNKEL (reference sequence). CDR3 nucleotides: TGTGCCAGCAGCCAAGAGAGGTCAGAAGCTTTCTTT. Its translation: CASSQERSEAFF.

J is TRBJ1-2 and V is TRBV6-1; maybe TRBD1 (6 bases). Germline V lookup: CDR1 MNHNS, CDR2 SASEGT. The CDR3 contains 16 residues. V shed 2 bases and J shed 1 base, with 14 bases lying between them. CDR3: CASSERGTNNNYGYTF. The CDR3 coding sequence is TGTGCCAGCAGTGAAAGAGGGACAAACAATAACTATGGCTACACCTTC.

The chain joins TRBV7-9 to TRBJ2-5; 7 nucleotides match TRBD1. Trimming at V came to 6 bases and at J to 4 bases, leaving 8 bases not matched to a gene. Germline-derived CDR1 and CDR2 are SEHNR and FQNEAQ (reference sequence). The CDR3 is 14 residues long. This CDR3 reads CASSRGQGVETQYF. CDR3 nucleotide sequence: TGTGCCAGCAGTAGGGGGCAGGGAGTAGAGACCCAGTACTTC. Drawing the rest from reference TRBV7-9 and TRBJ2-5, the complete variable domain is DTGVSQNPRHKITKRGQNVTFRCDPISEHNRLYWYRQTLGQGPEFLTYFQNEAQLEKSRLLSDRFSAERPKGSFSTLEIQRTEQGDSAMYLCASSRGQGVETQYFGPGTRLLVL.

This clonotype was detected a few times. V usage is TRBV4-1 and J usage is TRBJ2-5, with D possibly being TRBD1 (6 bases). V was shortened by 2 bases and J by 4 bases, with 8 bases between the two germline ends. The germline V gene encodes CDR1 MGHRA and CDR2 YSYEKL. CDR3 length: 13 residues. The CDR3 protein is CASSQIGGETQYF. As DNA, the CDR3 is TGCGCCAGCAGCCAAATAGGGGGAGAGACCCAGTACTTC.

In this sample, this clonotype turned up a few times. The genes are TRBV28 and TRBJ1-1, with D tentatively TRBD1 (5 bases). Trimming cost V 8 bases and J 0 bases, with 16 bases left between them. The CDR3 runs to 15 residues. Looked up from germline, CDR1 is MDHEN and CDR2 is SYDVKM. The CDR3 bases are TGTGCCAGCCGATCTTCCGGGACCATGAACACTGAAGCTTTCTTT. Translated: CASRSSGTMNTEAFF.